This T cell receptor beta chain was captured by sequencing in a study of identical twins. General study points: In monozygotic twins, models underestimated the sharing of out-of-frame TCR alpha. Weaker excess twin sharing was observed in beta out-of-frame sequences. Those out-of-frame alpha sequences shared by twins showed an excess of low generation probability. Abundant cord blood beta clonotypes carried fewer insertions; memory repertoires showed none.

Via MiXCR, TCRdb re-called the 5' RACE reads, giving one row per CDR3 protein. The data show more than 350,000 distinct CDR3 sequences, approximately 8.7% seen once. This clonotype was observed at least ten times. Its antigen is unknown. With 10 bases removed from V and 5 bases from J, the gap between germline ends came to 19 bases. This CDR3 has 15 residues. The germline CDR1 and CDR2 sequences are KGHDR and SFDVKD. Material: naive T cells sorted from blood. The source of this sequence is a woman aged 45-65 years in good health. The rearrangement uses TRBV24-1 and TRBJ2-2; D may be TRBD2 (5 bases). Written as DNA, the CDR3 is TGTGCCACGAGTCGCCGGACTCCAAGTACCGGGGAGCTGTTTTTT. As protein: CATSRRTPSTGELFF.